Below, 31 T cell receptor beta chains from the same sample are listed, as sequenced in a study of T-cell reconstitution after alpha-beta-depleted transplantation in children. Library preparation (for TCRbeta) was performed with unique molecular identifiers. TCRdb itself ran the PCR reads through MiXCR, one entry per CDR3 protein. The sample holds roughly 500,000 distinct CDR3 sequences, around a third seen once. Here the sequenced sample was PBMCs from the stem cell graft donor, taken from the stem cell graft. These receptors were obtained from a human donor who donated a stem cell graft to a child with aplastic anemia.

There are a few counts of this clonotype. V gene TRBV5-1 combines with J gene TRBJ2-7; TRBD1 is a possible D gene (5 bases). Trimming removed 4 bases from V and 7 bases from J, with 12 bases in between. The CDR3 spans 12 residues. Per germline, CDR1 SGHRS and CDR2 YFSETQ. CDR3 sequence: CASSPDPGEQYF. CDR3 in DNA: TGCGCCAGCAGCCCGGACCCAGGGGAGCAGTACTTC.

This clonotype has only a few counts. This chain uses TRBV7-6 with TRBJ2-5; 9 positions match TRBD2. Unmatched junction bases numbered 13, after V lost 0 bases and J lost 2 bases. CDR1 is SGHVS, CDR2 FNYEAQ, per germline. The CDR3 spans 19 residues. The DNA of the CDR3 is TGTGCCAGCAGCTTAGCGCTAATAGCGGGAGCGACGGCACAAGAGACCCAGTACTTC. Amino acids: CASSLALIAGATAQETQYF.

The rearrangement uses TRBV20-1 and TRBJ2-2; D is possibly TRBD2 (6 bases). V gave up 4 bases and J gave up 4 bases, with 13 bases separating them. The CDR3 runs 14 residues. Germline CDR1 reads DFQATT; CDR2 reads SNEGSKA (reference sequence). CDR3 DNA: TGCAGTGCTACGACTAGTCTGGTCACCGGGGAGCTGTTTTTT. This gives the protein CSATTSLVTGELFF.

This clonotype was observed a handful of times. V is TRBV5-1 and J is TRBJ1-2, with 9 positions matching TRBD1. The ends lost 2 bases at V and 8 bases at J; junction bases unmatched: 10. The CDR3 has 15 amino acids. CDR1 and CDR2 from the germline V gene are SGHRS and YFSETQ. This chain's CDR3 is CASSLRDRDPGGYTF. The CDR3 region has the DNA TGCGCCAGCAGCTTAAGGGACAGGGATCCTGGCGGCTACACCTTC.

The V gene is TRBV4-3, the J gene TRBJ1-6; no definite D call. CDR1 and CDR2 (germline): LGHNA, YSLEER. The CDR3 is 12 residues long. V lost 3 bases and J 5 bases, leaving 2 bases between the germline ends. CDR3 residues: CASSQDNSPLHF. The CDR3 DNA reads TGCGCCAGCAGCCAGGATAATTCACCCCTCCACTTT.

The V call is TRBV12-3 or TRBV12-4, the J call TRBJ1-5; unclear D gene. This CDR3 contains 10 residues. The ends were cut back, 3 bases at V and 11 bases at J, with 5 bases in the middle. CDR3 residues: CASSFDAQHF. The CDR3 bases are TGTGCCAGCAGTTTCGATGCCCAGCATTTT.

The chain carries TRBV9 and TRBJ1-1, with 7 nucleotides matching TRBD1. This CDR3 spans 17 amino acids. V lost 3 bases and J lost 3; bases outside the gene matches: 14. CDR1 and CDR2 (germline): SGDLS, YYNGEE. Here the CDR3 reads CASSGVGSAGQHTEAFF. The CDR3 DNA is TGTGCCAGCAGCGGCGTAGGGAGTGCGGGACAGCACACTGAAGCTTTCTTT. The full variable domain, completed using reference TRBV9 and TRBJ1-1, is DSGVTQTPKHLITATGQRVTLRCSPRSGDLSVYWYQQSLDQGLQFLIQYYNGEERAKGNILERFSAQQFPDLHSELNLSSLELGDSALYFCASSGVGSAGQHTEAFFGQGTRLTVV.

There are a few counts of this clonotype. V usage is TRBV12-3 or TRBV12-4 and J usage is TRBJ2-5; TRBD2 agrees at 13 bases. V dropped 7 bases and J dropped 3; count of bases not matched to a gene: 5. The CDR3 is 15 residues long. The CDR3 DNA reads TGTGCCAGCAACGCCGGGACTAGCGGGAAAGAGACCCAGTACTTC. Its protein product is CASNAGTSGKETQYF.

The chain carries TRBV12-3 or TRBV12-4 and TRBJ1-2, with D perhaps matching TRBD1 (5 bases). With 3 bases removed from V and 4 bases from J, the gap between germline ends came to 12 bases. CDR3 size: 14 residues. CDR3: CASSFRAGVYGYTF. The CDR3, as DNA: TGTGCCAGCAGTTTCAGGGCTGGGGTCTATGGCTACACCTTC.

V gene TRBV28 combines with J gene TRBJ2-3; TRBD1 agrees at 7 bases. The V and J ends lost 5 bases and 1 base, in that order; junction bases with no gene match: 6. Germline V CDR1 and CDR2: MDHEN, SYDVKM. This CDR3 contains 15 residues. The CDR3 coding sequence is TGTGCCAGCAGTAAGACAGGGTCTGGCACAGATACGCAGTATTTT. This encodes CASSKTGSGTDTQYF.

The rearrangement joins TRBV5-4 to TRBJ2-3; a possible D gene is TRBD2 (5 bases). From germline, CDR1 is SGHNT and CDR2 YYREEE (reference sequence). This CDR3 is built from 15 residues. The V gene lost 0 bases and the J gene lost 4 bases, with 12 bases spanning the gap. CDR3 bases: TGTGCCAGCAGCTTGGTGGCGGGTTTAGCAGATACGCAGTATTTT. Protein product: CASSLVAGLADTQYF.

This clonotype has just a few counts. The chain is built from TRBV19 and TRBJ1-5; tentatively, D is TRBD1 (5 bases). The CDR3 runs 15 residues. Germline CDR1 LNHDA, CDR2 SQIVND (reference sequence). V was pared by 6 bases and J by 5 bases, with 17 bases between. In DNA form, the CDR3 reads TGTGCCAGTAGCCGGGACCGGGGGACTGATCAGCCCCAGCATTTT. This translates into CASSRDRGTDQPQHF. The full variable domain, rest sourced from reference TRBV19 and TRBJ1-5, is DGGITQSPKYLFRKEGQNVTLSCEQNLNHDAMYWYRQDPGQGLRLIYYSQIVNDFQKGDIAEGYSVSREKKESFPLTVTSAQKNPTAFYLCASSRDRGTDQPQHFGDGTRLSIL.

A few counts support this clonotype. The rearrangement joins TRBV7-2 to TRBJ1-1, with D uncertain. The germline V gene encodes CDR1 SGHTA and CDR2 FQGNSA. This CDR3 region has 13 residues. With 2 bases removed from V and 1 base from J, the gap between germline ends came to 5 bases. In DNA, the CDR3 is TGTGCCAGCAGCTTACCACAGAACACTGAAGCTTTCTTT. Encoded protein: CASSLPQNTEAFF.

The CDR3 spells CSARKGSETQYF. Here the CDR3 DNA reads TGCAGTGCCAGAAAGGGATCCGAGACCCAGTACTTC. V and J are TRBV20-1 and TRBJ2-5; D remains ambiguous. Germline CDR1 DFQATT, CDR2 SNEGSKA (reference sequence). V lost 6 bases to trimming and J lost 5 bases, with 13 bases between them. The CDR3 loop spans 12 amino acids.

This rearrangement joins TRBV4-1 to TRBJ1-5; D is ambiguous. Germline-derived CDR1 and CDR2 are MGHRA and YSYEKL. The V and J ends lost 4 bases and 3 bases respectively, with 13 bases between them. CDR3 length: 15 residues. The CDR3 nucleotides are TGCGCCAGCAGCCCTGAAGCCGGCAACAATCAGCCCCAGCATTTT. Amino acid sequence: CASSPEAGNNQPQHF.

CDR3 DNA: TGCGCCAGCAGCCGAGCGACTAGCGGGAGCTACAATGAGCAGTTCTTC. Its protein is CASSRATSGSYNEQFF. V and J are TRBV5-1 and TRBJ2-1, with 12 bases lining up with TRBD2. In germline, CDR1 is SGHRS, CDR2 YFSETQ. V lost 4 bases, J lost 3 bases, and 5 bases stayed unmatched. The CDR3 sequence is 16 residues long.

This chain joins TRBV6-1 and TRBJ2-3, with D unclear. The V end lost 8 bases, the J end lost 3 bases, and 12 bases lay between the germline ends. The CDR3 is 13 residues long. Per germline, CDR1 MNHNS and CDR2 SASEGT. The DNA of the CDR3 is TGTGCCAGCGGGATACCTCGGACAGATACGCAGTATTTT. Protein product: CASGIPRTDTQYF.

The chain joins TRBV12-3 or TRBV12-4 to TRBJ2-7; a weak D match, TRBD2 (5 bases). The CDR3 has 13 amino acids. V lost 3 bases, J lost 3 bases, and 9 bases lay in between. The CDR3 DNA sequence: TGTGCCAGCAGTTTGACTAAGGACTACGAGCAGTACTTC. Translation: CASSLTKDYEQYF.

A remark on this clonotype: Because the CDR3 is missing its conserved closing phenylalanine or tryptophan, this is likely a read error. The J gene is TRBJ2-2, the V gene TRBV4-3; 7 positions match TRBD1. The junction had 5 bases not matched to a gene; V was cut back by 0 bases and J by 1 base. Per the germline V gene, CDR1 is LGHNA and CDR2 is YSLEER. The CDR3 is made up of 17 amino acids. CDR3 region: CASSQDRGHGNTGELFL. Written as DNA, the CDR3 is TGCGCCAGCAGCCAAGATAGGGGGCACGGGAACACCGGGGAGCTGTTTTTG.

In DNA, the CDR3 is TGCAGTGCCCCGGGGGGTGGCAATCAGCCCCAGCATTTT. It is translated as CSAPGGGNQPQHF. The chain links TRBV20-1 to TRBJ1-5; TRBD1 is a possible D gene (5 bases). CDR1 is DFQATT and CDR2 is SNEGSKA in the germline V gene (reference sequence). V was cut by 6 bases and J by 2 bases, with 11 bases left in between. The CDR3 extends over 13 amino acids.

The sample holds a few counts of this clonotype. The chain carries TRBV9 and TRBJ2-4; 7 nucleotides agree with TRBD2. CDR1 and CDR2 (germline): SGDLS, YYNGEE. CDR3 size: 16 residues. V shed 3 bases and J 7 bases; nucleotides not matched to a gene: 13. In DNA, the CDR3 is TGTGCCAGCAGCGCCCCGGTAAAAGCGGGAAGGAACATTCAGTACTTC. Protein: CASSAPVKAGRNIQYF.

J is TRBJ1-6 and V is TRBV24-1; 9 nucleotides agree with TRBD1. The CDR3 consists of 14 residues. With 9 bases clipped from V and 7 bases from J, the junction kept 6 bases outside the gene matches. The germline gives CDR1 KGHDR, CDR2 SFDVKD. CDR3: CATAPGQGNSPLHF. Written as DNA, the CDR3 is TGTGCCACCGCCCCCGGACAGGGGAATTCACCCCTCCACTTT.

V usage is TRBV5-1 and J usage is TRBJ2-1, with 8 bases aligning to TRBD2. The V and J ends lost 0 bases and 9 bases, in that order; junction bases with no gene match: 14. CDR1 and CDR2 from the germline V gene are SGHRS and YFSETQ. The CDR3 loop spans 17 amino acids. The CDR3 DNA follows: TGCGCCAGCAGCTTGGGAGTGGGACTAGAAAGGGTAGGTGAGCAGTTCTTC. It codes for CASSLGVGLERVGEQFF. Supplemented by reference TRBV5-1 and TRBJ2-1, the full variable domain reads KAGVTQTPRYLIKTRGQQVTLSCSPISGHRSVSWYQQTPGQGLQFLFEYFSETQRNKGNFPGRFSGRQFSNSRSEMNVSTLELGDSALYLCASSLGVGLERVGEQFFGPGTRLTVL.

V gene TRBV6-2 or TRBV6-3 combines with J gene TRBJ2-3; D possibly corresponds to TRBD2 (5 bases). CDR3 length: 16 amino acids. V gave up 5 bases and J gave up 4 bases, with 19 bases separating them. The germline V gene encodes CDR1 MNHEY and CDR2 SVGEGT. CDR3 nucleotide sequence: TGTGCCAGCAGTACACTAGAGGGCCTCCGGCCAGATACGCAGTATTTT. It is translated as CASSTLEGLRPDTQYF.

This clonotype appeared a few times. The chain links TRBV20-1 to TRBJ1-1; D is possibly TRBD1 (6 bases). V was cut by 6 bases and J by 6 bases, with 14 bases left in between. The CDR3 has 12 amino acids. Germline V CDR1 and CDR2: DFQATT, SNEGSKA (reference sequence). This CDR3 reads CSASQGGAEAFF. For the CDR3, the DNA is TGCAGTGCATCACAAGGGGGGGCTGAAGCTTTCTTT.

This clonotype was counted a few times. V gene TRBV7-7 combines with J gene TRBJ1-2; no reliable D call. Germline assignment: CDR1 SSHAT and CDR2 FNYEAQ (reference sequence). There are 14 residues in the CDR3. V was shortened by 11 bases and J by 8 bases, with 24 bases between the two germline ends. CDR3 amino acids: CAPPVVQAPTGYTF. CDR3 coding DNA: TGTGCCCCCCCGGTGGTCCAGGCGCCAACGGGCTACACCTTC.

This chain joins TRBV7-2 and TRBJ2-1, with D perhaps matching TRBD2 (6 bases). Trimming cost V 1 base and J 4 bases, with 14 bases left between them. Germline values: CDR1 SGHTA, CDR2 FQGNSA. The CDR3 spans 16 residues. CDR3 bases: TGTGCCAGCAGCTTAGTGAGTAGCGGAATGTACAATGAGCAGTTCTTC. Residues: CASSLVSSGMYNEQFF.

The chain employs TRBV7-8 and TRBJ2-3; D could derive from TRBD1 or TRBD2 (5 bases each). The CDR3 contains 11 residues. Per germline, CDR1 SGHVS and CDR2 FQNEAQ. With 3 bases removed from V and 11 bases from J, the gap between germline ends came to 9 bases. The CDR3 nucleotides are TGTGCCAGCAGCTTCGGGACGCAGCAGTATTTT. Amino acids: CASSFGTQQYF. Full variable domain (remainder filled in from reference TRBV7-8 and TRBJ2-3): GAGVSQSPRYKVAKRGQDVALRCDPISGHVSLFWYQQALGQGPEFLTYFQNEAQLDKSGLPSDRFFAERPEGSVSTLKIQRTQQEDSAVYLCASSFGTQQYFGPGTRLTVL.

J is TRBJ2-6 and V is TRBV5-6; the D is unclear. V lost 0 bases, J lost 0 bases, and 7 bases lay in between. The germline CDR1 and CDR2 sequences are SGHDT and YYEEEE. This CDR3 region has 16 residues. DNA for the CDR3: TGTGCCAGCAGCTTGGAGGGAATCTCTGGGGCCAACGTCCTGACTTTC. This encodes CASSLEGISGANVLTF.

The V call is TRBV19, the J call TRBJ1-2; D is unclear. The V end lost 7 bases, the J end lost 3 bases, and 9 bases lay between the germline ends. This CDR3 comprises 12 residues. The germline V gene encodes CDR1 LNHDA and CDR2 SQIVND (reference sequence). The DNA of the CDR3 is TGTGCCAGTACCTCGGGATACTATGGCTACACCTTC. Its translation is CASTSGYYGYTF. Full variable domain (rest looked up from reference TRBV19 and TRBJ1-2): DGGITQSPKYLFRKEGQNVTLSCEQNLNHDAMYWYRQDPGQGLRLIYYSQIVNDFQKGDIAEGYSVSREKKESFPLTVTSAQKNPTAFYLCASTSGYYGYTFGSGTRLTVV.

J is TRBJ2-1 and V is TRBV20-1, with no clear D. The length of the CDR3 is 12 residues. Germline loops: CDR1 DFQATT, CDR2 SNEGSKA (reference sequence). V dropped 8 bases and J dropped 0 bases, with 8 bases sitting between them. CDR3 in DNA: TGCAGTAGCGCGAGCTCCTACAATGAGCAGTTCTTC. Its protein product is CSSASSYNEQFF.